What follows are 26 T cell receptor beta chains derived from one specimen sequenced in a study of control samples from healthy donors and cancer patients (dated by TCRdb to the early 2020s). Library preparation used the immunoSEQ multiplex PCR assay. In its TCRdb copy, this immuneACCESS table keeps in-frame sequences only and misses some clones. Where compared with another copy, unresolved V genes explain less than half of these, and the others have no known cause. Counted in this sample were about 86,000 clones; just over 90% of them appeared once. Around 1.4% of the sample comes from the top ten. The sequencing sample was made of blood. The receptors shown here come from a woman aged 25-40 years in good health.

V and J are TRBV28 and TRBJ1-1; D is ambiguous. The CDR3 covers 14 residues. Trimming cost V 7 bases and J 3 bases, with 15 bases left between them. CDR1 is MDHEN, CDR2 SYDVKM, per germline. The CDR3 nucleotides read TGTGCCAGCACCTATTATTCCAGCTACACTGAAGCTTTCTTT. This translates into CASTYYSSYTEAFF.

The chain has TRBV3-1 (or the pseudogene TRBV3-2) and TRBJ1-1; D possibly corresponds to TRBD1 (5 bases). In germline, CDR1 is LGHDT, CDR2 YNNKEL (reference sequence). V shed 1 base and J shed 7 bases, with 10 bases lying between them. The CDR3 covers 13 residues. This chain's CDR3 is CASSQVGQVEAFF. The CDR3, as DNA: TGTGCCAGCAGCCAAGTGGGGCAGGTTGAAGCTTTCTTT.

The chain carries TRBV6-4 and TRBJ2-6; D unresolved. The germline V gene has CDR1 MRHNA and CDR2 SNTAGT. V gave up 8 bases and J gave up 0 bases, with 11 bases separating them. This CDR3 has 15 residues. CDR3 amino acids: CASSKVRSGANVLTF. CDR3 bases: TGTGCCAGCTCTAAGGTTCGCTCTGGGGCCAACGTCCTGACTTTC.

CDR3: CATSDPVTYEQYF. As DNA, the CDR3 is TGTGCCACCAGTGACCCCGTAACCTACGAGCAGTACTTC. V gene TRBV24-1 combines with J gene TRBJ2-7; D not resolved. V was clipped by 4 bases and J by 2 bases, with 8 bases between them. Germline CDR1 is KGHDR and CDR2 is SFDVKD. The CDR3 runs 13 residues.

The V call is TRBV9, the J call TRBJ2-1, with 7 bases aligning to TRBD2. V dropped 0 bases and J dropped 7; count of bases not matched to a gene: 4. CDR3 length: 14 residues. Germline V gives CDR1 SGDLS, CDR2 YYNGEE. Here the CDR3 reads CASSVVGRGNEQFF. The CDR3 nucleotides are TGTGCCAGCAGCGTAGTAGGGAGGGGAAATGAGCAGTTCTTC.

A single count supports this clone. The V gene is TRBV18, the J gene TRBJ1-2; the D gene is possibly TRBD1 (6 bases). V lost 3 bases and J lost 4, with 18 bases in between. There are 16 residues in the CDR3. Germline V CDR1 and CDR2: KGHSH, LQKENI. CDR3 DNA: TGTGCCAGCTCACCGGGGACAATTTTAACTGTCTATGGCTACACCTTC. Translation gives CASSPGTILTVYGYTF.

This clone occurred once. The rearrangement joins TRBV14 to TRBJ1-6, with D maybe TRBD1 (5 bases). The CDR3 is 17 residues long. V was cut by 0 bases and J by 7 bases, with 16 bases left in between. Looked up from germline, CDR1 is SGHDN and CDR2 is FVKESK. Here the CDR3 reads CASSQDLQLTENSPLHF. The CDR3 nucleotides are TGTGCCAGCAGCCAAGATTTGCAGTTGACAGAAAATTCACCCCTCCACTTT.

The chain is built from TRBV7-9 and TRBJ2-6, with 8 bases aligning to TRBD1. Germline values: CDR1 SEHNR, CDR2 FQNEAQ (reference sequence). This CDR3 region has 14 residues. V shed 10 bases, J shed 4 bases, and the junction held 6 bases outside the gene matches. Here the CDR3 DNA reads TGTGCCATAACAGGGGGAACCGGGGCCAACGTCCTGACTTTC. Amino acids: CAITGGTGANVLTF.

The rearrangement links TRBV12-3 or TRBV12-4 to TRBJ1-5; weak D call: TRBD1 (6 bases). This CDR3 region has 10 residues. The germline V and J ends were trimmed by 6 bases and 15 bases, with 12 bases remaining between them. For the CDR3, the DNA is TGTGCCAGCAGCCTGGAGGACAGGCATTTT. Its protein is CASSLEDRHF.

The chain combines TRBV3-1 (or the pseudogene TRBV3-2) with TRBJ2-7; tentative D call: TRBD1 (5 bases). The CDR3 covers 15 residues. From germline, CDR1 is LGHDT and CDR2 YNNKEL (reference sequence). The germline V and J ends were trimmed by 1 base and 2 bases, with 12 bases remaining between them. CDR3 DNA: TGTGCCAGCAGCCAAGTTCCGGACACAACCTACGAGCAGTACTTC. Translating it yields CASSQVPDTTYEQYF.

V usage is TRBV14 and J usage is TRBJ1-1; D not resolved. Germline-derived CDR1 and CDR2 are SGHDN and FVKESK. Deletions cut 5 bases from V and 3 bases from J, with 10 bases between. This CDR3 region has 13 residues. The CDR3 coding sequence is TGTGCCAGCAGCTGGGGAGGGTACACTGAAGCTTTCTTT. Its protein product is CASSWGGYTEAFF. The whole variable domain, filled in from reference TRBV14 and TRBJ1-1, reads EAGVTQFPSHSVIEKGQTVTLRCDPISGHDNLYWYRRVMGKEIKFLLHFVKESKQDESGMPNNRFLAERTGGTYSTLKVQPAELEDSGVYFCASSWGGYTEAFFGQGTRLTVV.

The CDR3: CSPRGELFF. CDR3 bases: TGCAGCCCTCGCGGGGAGCTGTTTTTT. The chain is built from TRBV29-1 and TRBJ2-2; D is unresolved. V was clipped by 8 bases and J by 7 bases, with 5 bases between them. Germline V gene sequence: CDR1 SQVTM, CDR2 ANQGSEA. The CDR3 runs 9 residues.

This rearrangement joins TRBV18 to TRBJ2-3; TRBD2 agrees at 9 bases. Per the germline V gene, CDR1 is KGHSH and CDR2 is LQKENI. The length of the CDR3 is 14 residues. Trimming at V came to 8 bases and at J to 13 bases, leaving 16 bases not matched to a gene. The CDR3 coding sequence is TGTGCCAGCCAGTCGACTCGTGAGCGGGGGGAGGAGTATTTT. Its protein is CASQSTRERGEEYF. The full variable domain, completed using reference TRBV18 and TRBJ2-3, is NAGVMQNPRHLVRRRGQEARLRCSPMKGHSHVYWYRQLPEEGLKFMVYLQKENIIDESGMPKERFSAEFPKEGPSILRIQQVVRGDSAAYFCASQSTRERGEEYFGPGTRLTVL.

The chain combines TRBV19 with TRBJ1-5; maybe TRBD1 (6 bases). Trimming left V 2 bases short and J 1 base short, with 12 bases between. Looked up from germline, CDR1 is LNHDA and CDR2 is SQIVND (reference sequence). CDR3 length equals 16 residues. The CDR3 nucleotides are TGTGCCAGTAGTATACAGGGGCTCCGAAGCAATCAGCCCCAGCATTTT. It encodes CASSIQGLRSNQPQHF.

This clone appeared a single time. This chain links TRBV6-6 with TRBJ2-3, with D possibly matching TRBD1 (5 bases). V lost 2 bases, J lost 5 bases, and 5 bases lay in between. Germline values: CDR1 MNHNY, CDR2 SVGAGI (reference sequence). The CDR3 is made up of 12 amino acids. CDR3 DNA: TGTGCCAGCAGTTACCAGGGAGATACGCAGTATTTT. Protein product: CASSYQGDTQYF.

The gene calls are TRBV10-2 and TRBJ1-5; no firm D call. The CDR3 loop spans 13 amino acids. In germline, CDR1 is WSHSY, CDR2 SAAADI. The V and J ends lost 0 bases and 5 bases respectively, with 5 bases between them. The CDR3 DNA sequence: TGCGCCAGCAGTGAGTCAAAATATCAGCCCCAGCATTTT. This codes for CASSESKYQPQHF.

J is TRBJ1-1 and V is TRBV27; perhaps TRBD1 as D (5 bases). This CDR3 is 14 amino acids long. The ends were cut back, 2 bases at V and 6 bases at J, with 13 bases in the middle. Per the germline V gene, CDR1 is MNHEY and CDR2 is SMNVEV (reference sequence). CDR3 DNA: TGTGCCAGCAGTTTAGTTAAGGGAGGGGCTGAAGCTTTCTTT. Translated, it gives CASSLVKGGAEAFF.

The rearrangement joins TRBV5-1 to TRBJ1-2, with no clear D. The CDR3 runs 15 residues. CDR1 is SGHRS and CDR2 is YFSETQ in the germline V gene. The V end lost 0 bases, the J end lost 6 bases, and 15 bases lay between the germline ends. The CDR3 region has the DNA TGCGCCAGCAGCTTGGGGGCATCCCCGGACCATGGCTACACCTTC. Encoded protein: CASSLGASPDHGYTF.

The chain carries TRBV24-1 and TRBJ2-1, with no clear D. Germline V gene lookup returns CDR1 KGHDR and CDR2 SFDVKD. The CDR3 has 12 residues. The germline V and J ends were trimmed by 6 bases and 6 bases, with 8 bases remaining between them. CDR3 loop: CATSQRLNEQFF. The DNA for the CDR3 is TGTGCCACCAGTCAGAGACTCAATGAGCAGTTCTTC.

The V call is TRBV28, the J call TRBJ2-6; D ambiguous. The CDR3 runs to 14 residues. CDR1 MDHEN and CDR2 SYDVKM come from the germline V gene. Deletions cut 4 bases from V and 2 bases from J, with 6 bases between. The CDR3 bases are TGTGCCAGCAGTTCCGGCGCTGGGGCCAACGTCCTGACTTTC. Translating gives CASSSGAGANVLTF.

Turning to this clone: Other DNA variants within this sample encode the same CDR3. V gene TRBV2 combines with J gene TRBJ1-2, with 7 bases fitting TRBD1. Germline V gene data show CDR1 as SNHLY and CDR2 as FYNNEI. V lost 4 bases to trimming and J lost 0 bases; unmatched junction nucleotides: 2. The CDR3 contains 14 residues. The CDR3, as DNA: TGTGCCAGCAGTGGACAGGGAGCTAACTATGGCTACACCTTC. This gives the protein CASSGQGANYGYTF. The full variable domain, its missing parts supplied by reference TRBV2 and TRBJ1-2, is EPEVTQTPSHQVTQMGQEVILRCVPISNHLYFYWYRQILGQKVEFLVSFYNNEISEKSEIFDDQFSVERPDGSNFTLKIRSTKLEDSAMYFCASSGQGANYGYTFGSGTRLTVV.

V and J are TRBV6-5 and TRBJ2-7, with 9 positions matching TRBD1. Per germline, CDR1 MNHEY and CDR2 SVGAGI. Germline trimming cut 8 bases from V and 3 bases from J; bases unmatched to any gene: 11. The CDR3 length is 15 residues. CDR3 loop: CASGKQGASVYEQYF. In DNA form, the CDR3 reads TGTGCCAGCGGGAAACAGGGGGCGAGCGTCTACGAGCAGTACTTC.

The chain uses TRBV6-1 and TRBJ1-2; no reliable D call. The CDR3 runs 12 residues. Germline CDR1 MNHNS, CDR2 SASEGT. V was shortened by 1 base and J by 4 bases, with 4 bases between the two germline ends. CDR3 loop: CASSEGTYGYTF. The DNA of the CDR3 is TGTGCCAGCAGTGAAGGGACCTATGGCTACACCTTC.

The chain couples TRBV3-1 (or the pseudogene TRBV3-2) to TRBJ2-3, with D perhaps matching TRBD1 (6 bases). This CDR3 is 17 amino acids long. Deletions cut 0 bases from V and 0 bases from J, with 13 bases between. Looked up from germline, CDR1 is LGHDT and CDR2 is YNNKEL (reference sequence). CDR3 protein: CASSQEWTETSTDTQYF. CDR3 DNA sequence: TGTGCCAGCAGCCAAGAGTGGACAGAAACTAGCACAGATACGCAGTATTTT.

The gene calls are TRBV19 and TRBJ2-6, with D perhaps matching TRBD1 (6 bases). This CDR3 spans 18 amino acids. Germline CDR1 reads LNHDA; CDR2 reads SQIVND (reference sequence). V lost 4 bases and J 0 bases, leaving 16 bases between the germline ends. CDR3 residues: CASSKTIWGHSGANVLTF. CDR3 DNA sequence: TGTGCCAGTAGTAAAACGATTTGGGGGCACTCTGGGGCCAACGTCCTGACTTTC. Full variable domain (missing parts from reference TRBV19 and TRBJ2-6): DGGITQSPKYLFRKEGQNVTLSCEQNLNHDAMYWYRQDPGQGLRLIYYSQIVNDFQKGDIAEGYSVSREKKESFPLTVTSAQKNPTAFYLCASSKTIWGHSGANVLTFGAGSRLTVL.

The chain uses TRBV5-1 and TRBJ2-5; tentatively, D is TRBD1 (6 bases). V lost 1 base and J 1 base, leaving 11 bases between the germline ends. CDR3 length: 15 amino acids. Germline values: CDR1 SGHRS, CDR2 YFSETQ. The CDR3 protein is CASSLTGQTQETQYF. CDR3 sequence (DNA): TGCGCCAGCAGCTTGACAGGGCAAACCCAAGAGACCCAGTACTTC.